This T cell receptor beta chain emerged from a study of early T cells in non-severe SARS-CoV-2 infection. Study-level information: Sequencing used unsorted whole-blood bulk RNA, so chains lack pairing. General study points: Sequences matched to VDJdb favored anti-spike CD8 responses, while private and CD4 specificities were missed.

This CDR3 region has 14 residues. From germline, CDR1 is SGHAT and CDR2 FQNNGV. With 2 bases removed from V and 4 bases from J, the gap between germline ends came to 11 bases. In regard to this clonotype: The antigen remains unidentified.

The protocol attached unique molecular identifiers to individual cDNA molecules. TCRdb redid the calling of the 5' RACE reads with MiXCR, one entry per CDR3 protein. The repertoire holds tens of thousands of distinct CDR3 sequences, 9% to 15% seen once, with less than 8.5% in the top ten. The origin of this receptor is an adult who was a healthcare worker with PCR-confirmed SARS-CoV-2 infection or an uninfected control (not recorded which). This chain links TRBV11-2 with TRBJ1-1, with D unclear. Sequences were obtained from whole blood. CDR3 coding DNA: TGTGCCAGCAGCTTAACAACGGGAGGCACTGAAGCTTTCTTT. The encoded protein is CASSLTTGGTEAFF.